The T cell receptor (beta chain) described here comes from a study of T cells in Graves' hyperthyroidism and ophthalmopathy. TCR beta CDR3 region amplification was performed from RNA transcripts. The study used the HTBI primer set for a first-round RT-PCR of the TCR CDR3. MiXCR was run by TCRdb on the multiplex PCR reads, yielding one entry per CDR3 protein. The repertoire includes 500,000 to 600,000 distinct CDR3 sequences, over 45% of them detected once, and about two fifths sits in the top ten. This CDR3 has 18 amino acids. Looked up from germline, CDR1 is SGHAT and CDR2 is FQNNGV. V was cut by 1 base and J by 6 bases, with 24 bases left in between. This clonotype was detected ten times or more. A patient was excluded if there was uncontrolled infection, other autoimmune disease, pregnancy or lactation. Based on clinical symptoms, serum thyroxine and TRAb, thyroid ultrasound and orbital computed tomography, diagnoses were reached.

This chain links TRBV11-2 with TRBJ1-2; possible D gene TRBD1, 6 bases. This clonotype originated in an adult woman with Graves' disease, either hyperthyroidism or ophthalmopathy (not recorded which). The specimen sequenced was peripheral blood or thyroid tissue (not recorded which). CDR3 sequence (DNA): TGTGCCAGCAGCTTAGCCCCCGGGACCTCCAAGGGGGGACATGGCTACACCTTC. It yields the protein CASSLAPGTSKGGHGYTF. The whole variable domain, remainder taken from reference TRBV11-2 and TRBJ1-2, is EAGVAQSPRYKIIEKRQSVAFWCNPISGHATLYWYQQILGQGPKLLIQFQNNGVVDDSQLPKDRFSAERLKGVDSTLKIQPAKLEDSAVYLCASSLAPGTSKGGHGYTFGSGTRLTVV.